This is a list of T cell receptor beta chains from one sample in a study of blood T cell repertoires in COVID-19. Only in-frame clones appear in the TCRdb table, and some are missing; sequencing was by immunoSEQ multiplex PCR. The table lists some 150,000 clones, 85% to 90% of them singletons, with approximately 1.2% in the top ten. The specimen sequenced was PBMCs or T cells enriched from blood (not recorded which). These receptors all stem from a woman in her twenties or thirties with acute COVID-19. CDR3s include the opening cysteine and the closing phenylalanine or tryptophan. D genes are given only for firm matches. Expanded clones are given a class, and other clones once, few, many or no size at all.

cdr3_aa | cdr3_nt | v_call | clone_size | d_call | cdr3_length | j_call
CASSLGWAGVVRETQYF | TGTGCCAGCAGCTTAGGGTGGGCGGGAGTAGTGAGGGAGACCCAGTACTTC | TRBV7-2 | - | TRBD2 | 17 | TRBJ2-5
CASSLGLNQPQHF | TGTGCCAGCAGCTTGGGGCTCAATCAGCCCCAGCATTTT | TRBV5-6 | - | - | 13 | TRBJ1-5
CAWSVRGNSPLHF | TGTGCCTGGAGTGTTAGAGGGAATTCACCCCTCCACTTT | TRBV30 | - | - | 13 | TRBJ1-6
CASSLQGLDEKLFF | TGTGCCAGCAGTTTACAGGGGTTGGATGAAAAACTGTTTTTT | TRBV28 | - | - | 14 | TRBJ1-4
CASSPILAGGTDTQYF | TGTGCCAGCTCACCCATTCTAGCGGGAGGAACTGATACGCAGTATTTT | TRBV18 | - | TRBD2 | 16 | TRBJ2-3
CASSQQNTDTQYF | TGTGCCAGCAGCCAACAGAACACAGATACGCAGTATTTT | TRBV7-3 | - | - | 13 | TRBJ2-3
CATSGSRDSSYEQYF | TGTGCCACCAGCGGGTCCCGGGACAGCTCCTACGAGCAGTACTTC | TRBV15 | - | TRBD1 | 15 | TRBJ2-7
CASSYRGQPQHF | TGTGCCAGCAGCTACCGGGGTCAGCCCCAGCATTTT | TRBV7-2 | few | - | 12 | TRBJ1-5
CASSFGGTGSPYNEQFF | TGTGCCAGCAGCTTTGGGGGGACAGGGAGCCCGTACAATGAGCAGTTCTTC | TRBV7-3 | few | TRBD1 | 17 | TRBJ2-1
CASSPTGGTDTQYF | TGTGCCAGCAGCCCGACAGGGGGCACAGATACGCAGTATTTT | TRBV7-9 | - | TRBD1 | 14 | TRBJ2-3
CASSVGGSNTGELFF | TGTGCCAGCAGCGTAGGAGGGAGTAACACCGGGGAGCTGTTTTTT | TRBV9 | - | - | 15 | TRBJ2-2
CASSAGQPNQPQHF | TGTGCCAGCAGTGCGGGACAGCCCAATCAGCCCCAGCATTTT | TRBV6-2/TRBV6-3 | - | TRBD1 | 14 | TRBJ1-5
CSVTVTNTEAFF | TGCAGCGTCACAGTAACGAACACTGAAGCTTTCTTT | TRBV29-1 | - | - | 12 | TRBJ1-1
CASSPDDYDGNYEQYF | TGTGCCAGCAGTCCAGACGATTACGACGGGAACTACGAGCAGTACTTC | TRBV28 | - | - | 16 | TRBJ2-7
CASRQTGAAGPQHF | TGTGCCAGCAGACAGACAGGGGCCGCAGGGCCCCAGCATTTT | TRBV28 | - | TRBD1 | 14 | TRBJ1-5
CASSEGLAGHNEQFF | TGTGCCAGCAGCGAGGGACTAGCGGGACACAATGAGCAGTTCTTC | TRBV13 | - | TRBD2 | 15 | TRBJ2-1
CASVPWGEANEKLFF | TGTGCCAGCGTTCCTTGGGGAGAGGCTAATGAAAAACTGTTTTTT | TRBV28 | - | - | 15 | TRBJ1-4
CASSLIETGGYNSPLHF | TGTGCCAGCAGCTTAATAGAGACAGGGGGTTATAATTCACCCCTCCACTTT | TRBV7-9 | once | TRBD1 | 17 | TRBJ1-6
CASSDDSLRAYEQYF | TGTGCCAGCAGTGACGATAGTCTTCGGGCCTACGAGCAGTACTTC | TRBV6-4 | - | - | 15 | TRBJ2-7
CASSVGNSKTDTQYF | TGTGCCAGCAGCGTAGGTAACAGTAAGACAGATACGCAGTATTTT | TRBV9 | - | - | 15 | TRBJ2-3
CATSDPGADTIYF | TGTGCCACCAGTGACCCCGGCGCGGACACCATATATTTT | TRBV24-1 | - | - | 13 | TRBJ1-3
CASSQLLAIEETQYF | TGCGCCAGCAGCCAGCTGCTAGCGATTGAAGAGACCCAGTACTTC | TRBV4-3 | - | - | 15 | TRBJ2-5
CSVLAGVGNEQFF | TGCAGCGTACTAGCGGGAGTGGGTAATGAGCAGTTCTTC | TRBV29-1 | - | TRBD2 | 13 | TRBJ2-1
CASSFSDTEAFF | TGTGCCAGCAGCTTTTCGGACACTGAAGCTTTCTTT | TRBV7-9 | - | - | 12 | TRBJ1-1
CASSQTRDTQYF | TGTGCCAGCAGCCAAACGAGAGATACGCAGTATTTT | TRBV3-1/TRBV3-2 | - | - | 12 | TRBJ2-3
CASRLSGRAWDTQYF | TGTGCCAGCAGACTTAGCGGGAGGGCTTGGGATACGCAGTATTTT | TRBV28 | - | TRBD2 | 15 | TRBJ2-3
CASSYSPQTPETQYF | TGTGCCAGCAGTTACTCGCCCCAGACTCCCGAGACCCAGTACTTC | TRBV6-2/TRBV6-3 | - | - | 15 | TRBJ2-5
CASSQEAGWGNQPQHF | TGCGCCAGCAGCCAAGAAGCGGGGTGGGGCAATCAGCCCCAGCATTTT | TRBV4-1 | - | - | 16 | TRBJ1-5
CASSPIGDRVNTEAFF | TGTGCCAGCAGCCCGATCGGGGACAGAGTGAACACTGAAGCTTTCTTT | TRBV27 | few | TRBD1 | 16 | TRBJ1-1
CASSDSLEGGEQFF | TGTGCCAGCAGTGATTCTTTAGAGGGCGGTGAGCAGTTCTTC | TRBV6-4 | - | - | 14 | TRBJ2-1
CASSQGAGPYGYTF | TGTGCCAGCAGCCAAGGCGCGGGGCCCTATGGCTACACCTTC | TRBV3-1/TRBV3-2 | - | - | 14 | TRBJ1-2
CASSSRETQYF | TGTGCCAGCAGCTCCCGAGAGACCCAGTACTTC | TRBV3-1/TRBV3-2 | - | - | 11 | TRBJ2-5
CASTGQNTGELFF | TGTGCCAGCACTGGGCAGAACACCGGGGAGCTGTTTTTT | TRBV28 | once | - | 13 | TRBJ2-2
CAWSSQGLNYGYTF | TGTGCCTGGAGTAGCCAGGGGTTGAACTATGGCTACACCTTC | TRBV30 | - | - | 14 | TRBJ1-2
CSVDRGGRAFF | TGCAGCGTTGACCGAGGGGGTCGAGCTTTCTTT | TRBV29-1 | - | - | 11 | TRBJ1-1
CASSYQGAADTQYF | TGTGCCAGCAGTTACCAGGGGGCAGCAGATACGCAGTATTTT | TRBV6-2/TRBV6-3 | once | TRBD1 | 14 | TRBJ2-3
CASGGGGPSGYTF | TGTGCCAGCGGAGGGGGGGGGCCATCGGGCTACACCTTC | TRBV6-5 | - | - | 13 | TRBJ1-2
CAISESGQNSNQPQHF | TGTGCCATCAGTGAGTCGGGACAGAATAGCAATCAGCCCCAGCATTTT | TRBV10-3 | - | TRBD1 | 16 | TRBJ1-5
CSMDSQETQYF | TGCAGTATGGACAGCCAAGAGACCCAGTACTTC | TRBV20-1 | - | - | 11 | TRBJ2-5
CASSEGFGHGYTF | TGTGCCAGCAGTGAAGGGTTTGGGCATGGCTACACCTTC | TRBV6-1 | - | - | 13 | TRBJ1-2
CAWSPATSGYNEQFF | TGTGCCTGGAGCCCAGCGACTAGCGGGTACAATGAGCAGTTCTTC | TRBV30 | - | TRBD2 | 15 | TRBJ2-1
CSVETRDRGWYEQYF | TGCAGCGTTGAAACCCGGGACAGGGGTTGGTACGAGCAGTACTTC | TRBV29-1 | few | TRBD1 | 15 | TRBJ2-7
CATSRDVWGTKTSDTQYF | TGTGCCACCAGCAGAGATGTGTGGGGGACAAAGACCTCAGATACGCAGTATTTT | TRBV15 | - | - | 18 | TRBJ2-3
CASSLVGGTSNQPQHF | TGTGCCAGCAGCTTAGTGGGGGGGACTAGCAATCAGCCCCAGCATTTT | TRBV7-2 | once | - | 16 | TRBJ1-5
CASSLEQGPNTEAFF | TGTGCCAGCAGCTTAGAACAGGGACCGAACACTGAAGCTTTCTTT | TRBV7-3 | once | - | 15 | TRBJ1-1
CASSGTSGSWDTQYF | TGTGCCAGCAGCGGGACTAGCGGGAGTTGGGATACGCAGTATTTT | TRBV6-4 | - | TRBD2 | 15 | TRBJ2-3
CASSLGETTGANVLTF | TGTGCCAGCAGTTTAGGAGAGACGACTGGGGCCAACGTCCTGACTTTC | TRBV28 | - | - | 16 | TRBJ2-6
CASSYSQGTEAFF | TGTGCCAGCAGTTACAGCCAGGGCACTGAAGCTTTCTTT | TRBV6-5 | - | - | 13 | TRBJ1-1
CASTVSGDYEQYF | TGTGCCAGCACCGTCAGCGGGGACTACGAGCAGTACTTC | TRBV16 | - | TRBD2 | 13 | TRBJ2-7
CASSVGQGNGYTF | TGTGCCAGCAGCGTGGGACAGGGGAATGGCTACACCTTC | TRBV7-9 | - | TRBD1 | 13 | TRBJ1-2
CASSPPVADNEQFF | TGTGCCAGCTCACCCCCGGTAGCAGACAATGAGCAGTTCTTC | TRBV18 | - | - | 14 | TRBJ2-1
CASSNRQGISEKLFF | TGTGCCAGTAGTAATCGACAGGGGATCTCGGAAAAACTGTTTTTT | TRBV19 | - | TRBD1 | 15 | TRBJ1-4
CASSYLRAQTQYF | TGTGCCAGCAGTTATCTCAGGGCCCAGACGCAGTATTTT | TRBV27 | - | - | 13 | TRBJ2-3